The 4 T cell receptor beta chains given below trace back to one sample, sequenced in a study of shared clonotypes between healthy human individuals. The assay was immunoSEQ multiplex PCR, and TCRdb's table has in-frame clones only and misses some. This sample has more than 400,000 clones, with around 95% found just once. Sequencing was performed on naive CD4+ T cells sorted from blood. Subset given: CD45RA+ positively selected. These receptors came from a woman in her twenties or thirties in good health.

The gene calls are TRBV4-2 and TRBJ1-2, with D hard to call. Germline lookup yields CDR1 LGHNA and CDR2 YNFKEQ. V was clipped by 0 bases and J by 5 bases, with 13 bases between them. The CDR3 consists of 15 residues. CDR3 coding DNA: TGTGCCAGCAGCCAAGAGGTGAGAACGGCATATGGCTACACCTTC. Protein product: CASSQEVRTAYGYTF.

This rearrangement joins TRBV19 to TRBJ2-3, with D possibly matching TRBD1 (5 bases). Trimming pared 8 bases from V and 4 bases from J, leaving 16 bases between. This CDR3 comprises 14 residues. The V gene's germline CDR1 is LNHDA and CDR2 SQIVND (reference sequence). CDR3 bases: TGTGCCAGTGCCAAAAGACAGTCGCCAGATACGCAGTATTTT. This codes for CASAKRQSPDTQYF.

The chain employs TRBV27 and TRBJ2-5, with 7 bases lining up with TRBD1. Matching the DNA end better, TRBJ2-7 makes the J call doubtful. This CDR3 region has 13 residues. Germline CDR1 MNHEY, CDR2 SMNVEV (reference sequence). In DNA form, the CDR3 reads TGTGCCAGCAAGGACAGGAGCTCCTACGAGCAGTACTTC. Its translation: CASKDRSSYEQYF.

This chain connects TRBV19 to TRBJ1-1, with a possible D match to TRBD1 (5 bases). The CDR3 contains 14 residues. Per the germline V gene, CDR1 is LNHDA and CDR2 is SQIVND (reference sequence). V was clipped by 4 bases and J by 1 base, with 10 bases between them. The CDR3 protein is CASSTSTGNTEAFF. The CDR3, as DNA: TGTGCCAGTAGTACCTCCACAGGGAACACTGAAGCTTTCTTT.